One TCR beta chain is described in this entry. Its recognized antigen is unknown. Base qualities are not at hand, and no much larger clone is one base apart. This specimen comes from a study of T cells and copy number aberrations in small-cell lung cancer (dated by TCRdb to the early 2020s). Describing the broader study: To relate T cell metrics to mutations and copy number aberrations, the same tumor regions underwent both TCR repertoire sequencing and whole-exome sequencing. Tumor TCR data existed for 16 to 20 patients, while around 13 patients had TCR data covering both tumor and normal tissue.

The full study reports these points: Because surgical resection is uncommon in small-cell lung cancer, the study was limited by a small sample size, and the findings need validation. All specimens consisted of formalin-fixed paraffin-embedded tissue, which is known to introduce sequencing artifacts. Compared with adjacent lung tissue, tumors showed lower T-cell density, richness and clonality, although the density difference was not significant.

From the cysteine up to the phenylalanine, the CDR3 has a length of 15 residues. Only CDR3 DNA remains: 45 bases, in frame from the first base. The donors were limited-stage small-cell lung cancer patients who had surgical resection in Hangzhou, China, between the late 2000s and the early 2020s. Every donor underwent upfront surgery with no preoperative chemotherapy or radiotherapy, and no donor received immunotherapy either before or after surgery. Each of the roughly 19 patients in the sequenced cohort was a smoker or a heavy second-hand smoker. Adjacent normal lung was collected at least 2 cm from the tumor margin and was confirmed morphologically free of malignant cells by two pathologists. To characterize heterogeneity of the T cell repertoire, the study applied multi-region TCR-beta sequencing to resected limited-stage small-cell lung cancers and to tumor-adjacent lung tissue. Genomic DNA was extracted from FFPE tissue using the AllPrep DNA/RNA FFPE Kit (Qiagen).

The immunoSEQ hsTCRB Kit was used with multiplexed V- and J-gene primers to amplify TCR-beta CDR3 regions from genomic DNA. Unique DNA barcodes were added in a second PCR, and the samples were pooled together with a negative control and a positive control. Sequencing of the pooled TCR-beta libraries was performed on an Illumina MiSeq using a 150-cycle paired-end protocol. The authors' analysis ran thus. Raw sequencing data were processed by Adaptive Biotechnologies into a report containing normalized, annotated TCR-beta repertoires. To compute T-cell density, TCR-beta templates were normalized to usable DNA, with usable DNA estimated through amplification of housekeeping genes. Richness was defined as the count of unique rearrangements, and clonality was defined as 1 minus Pielou's evenness. Entries here come from immuneACCESS through TCRdb and include only in-frame sequences with V and J called. Some clones fail to appear in such tables; in the studies checked, an unresolved V gene covers under half of the shortfall, and the cause of the remainder is unknown. Clone size and V and J calls were adopted from that table, with D and trimming inferred from the DNA. Counted in this sample were 8,500 to 10,000 clones; nearly 80% of them appeared once. Around a third of the sample goes to the ten largest clones.

The chain employs TRBV21-1 and TRBJ2-5; the D call TRBD1 from the table was never checked on the DNA. TRBV21-1 is an annotated pseudogene. Material: normal tissue next to the tumor. The receptor was isolated from a man in his sixties with small cell lung cancer. The CDR3 reads as follows: CASSDRDRGQETQYF. In nucleotides, the sequence is TGTGCCAGCAGCGACCGGGACAGGGGGCAAGAGACCCAGTACTTC.